Listed here are 32 T cell receptor beta chains from one sample, sequenced in a study of blood T cells in healthy people across ages. For the second PCR, which ran for about 7 to 11 cycles, a sample-barcoded 5' primer and a J-beta primer mix were used. TCRdb independently ran MiXCR on the 5' RACE reads; one entry per CDR3 protein. The table has approximately 820,000 distinct CDR3 sequences, approximately 48% seen once. The sample consisted of blood. The receptors shown here come from a man aged 55 to 70 in good health.

The V call is TRBV4-3, the J call TRBJ1-1; D is perhaps TRBD1 (5 bases). The CDR3 sequence is 18 residues long. The germline V gene has CDR1 LGHNA and CDR2 YSLEER. V gave up 1 base and J gave up 0 bases, with 18 bases separating them. The CDR3 protein is CASSQAVTGGLLNTEAFF. For the CDR3, the DNA is TGCGCCAGCAGCCAAGCGGTAACAGGAGGCCTGTTGAACACTGAAGCTTTCTTT.

This clonotype appeared many times. The J gene is TRBJ1-2, the V gene TRBV29-1; no firm D call. The length of the CDR3 is 13 residues. Germline-derived CDR1 and CDR2 are SQVTM and ANQGSEA. The V end was cut by 6 bases, the J end by 6 bases, with 17 bases between. CDR3 coding DNA: TGCAGCGTCTCGCGAAACAGAGCGGATGGCTACACCTTC. Translated: CSVSRNRADGYTF.

The J gene is TRBJ2-3, the V gene TRBV15; D uncertain. V was shortened by 3 bases and J by 2 bases, with 12 bases between the two germline ends. The length of the CDR3 is 15 residues. The germline CDR1 and CDR2 sequences are LNHNV and YYDKDF (reference sequence). The CDR3 spells CATSRVALPTDTQYF. The DNA for the CDR3 is TGTGCCACCAGCAGGGTTGCACTACCCACAGATACGCAGTATTTT.

This chain connects TRBV20-1 to TRBJ1-2, with TRBD1 as a possible D gene (5 bases). The V gene's germline CDR1 is DFQATT and CDR2 SNEGSKA (reference sequence). This CDR3 comprises 14 residues. V was shortened by 0 bases and J by 5 bases, with 13 bases between the two germline ends. CDR3 residues: CSARDLEGIYGYTF. The CDR3 DNA follows: TGCAGTGCTAGAGATCTCGAGGGGATTTATGGCTACACCTTC.

This rearrangement joins TRBV6-2 or TRBV6-3 to TRBJ1-1, with D possibly TRBD1 on 5 matching bases. Germline-derived CDR1 and CDR2 are MNHEY and SVGEGT. There are 12 residues in the CDR3. Trimming took 6 bases from V and 7 from J, leaving 12 bases between them. The CDR3 loop reads CASRPSRVEAFF. In DNA, the CDR3 is TGTGCCAGCAGACCCTCCAGGGTTGAAGCTTTCTTT.

With regard to this clonotype: It may be a read error: a sequence one base away is much more abundant. The rearrangement links TRBV7-2 to TRBJ2-4; D possibly matches TRBD1 or TRBD2 (5 bases each). Germline V CDR1 and CDR2: SGHTA, FQGNSA. This CDR3 comprises 16 residues. CDR3 in amino acids: CASSQDSTLAKNTQYF. As DNA, the CDR3 is TGTGCCAGCAGTCAAGACAGTACTCTAGCCAAAAACACTCAGTACTTC.

The V and J genes are TRBV9 and TRBJ2-7; D perhaps matches TRBD2 (5 bases). V gave up 3 bases and J gave up 5 bases, with 15 bases separating them. CDR3 length: 14 residues. Germline V gene lookup returns CDR1 SGDLS and CDR2 YYNGEE. CDR3 DNA: TGTGCCAGCAGCGGCAGCGGCCTAGGCGACGAGCAGTACTTC. It codes for CASSGSGLGDEQYF.

This chain links TRBV10-3 with TRBJ2-3, with TRBD1 matching over 7 bases. V was clipped by 11 bases and J by 9 bases; unmatched bases: 14. There are 13 residues in the CDR3. Germline V gene sequence: CDR1 ENHRY, CDR2 SYGVKD. The CDR3 bases are TGTGCCGTCATGGCCCGGGACAGTCTAACGCAGTATTTT. It specifies CAVMARDSLTQYF.

The J gene is TRBJ2-5, the V gene TRBV10-3, with D possibly called TRBD1 or TRBD2 (7 bases each). Germline V lookup: CDR1 ENHRY, CDR2 SYGVKD. V was shortened by 6 bases and J by 2 bases, with 16 bases between the two germline ends. The CDR3 spans 15 residues. The CDR3 region is CAIRGGTASQETQYF. The CDR3 DNA is TGTGCCATCAGGGGAGGGACAGCATCGCAAGAGACCCAGTACTTC.

The rearrangement joins TRBV7-3 to TRBJ2-7, with a tentative D call TRBD1 (5 bases). With 0 bases removed from V and 7 bases from J, the gap between germline ends came to 16 bases. This CDR3 contains 15 residues. The germline V gene encodes CDR1 SGHTA and CDR2 FQGTGA. The CDR3 DNA sequence: TGTGCCAGCAGCTTAACAGGGGTGGCCTACAATGAGCAGTACTTC. Translated, it gives CASSLTGVAYNEQYF.

The rearrangement links TRBV6-2 or TRBV6-3 to TRBJ2-7; D possibly corresponds to TRBD1 (6 bases). The CDR3 spans 17 residues. Deletions cut 0 bases from V and 7 bases from J, with 22 bases between. Germline CDR1 and CDR2: MNHEY and SVGEGT. Here the CDR3 DNA reads TGTGCCAGCAGTTACTCGAAGGGGACACTGGGCAACAATGAGCAGTACTTC. It is translated as CASSYSKGTLGNNEQYF.

V usage is TRBV7-6 and J usage is TRBJ1-2; 8 nucleotides line up with TRBD1. Germline V CDR1 and CDR2: SGHVS, FNYEAQ. Trimming at V came to 2 bases and at J to 3 bases, leaving 2 bases not matched to a gene. The CDR3 contains 14 residues. The CDR3: CASSLQDRDYGYTF. The CDR3 coding sequence is TGTGCCAGCAGCTTACAGGACAGGGACTATGGCTACACCTTC.

A word on this clonotype: A read error may produce the germline difference seen at one junction end. The chain combines TRBV7-9 with TRBJ2-7; D is possibly TRBD1 (6 bases). Per germline, CDR1 SEHNR and CDR2 FQNEAQ (reference sequence). The CDR3 has 15 residues. The CDR3 DNA follows: TGTACCAGCAGCTTAGCCATGAATTCAGGGGAGGAGCAGTACTTC. Its translation: CTSSLAMNSGEEQYF.

With regard to this clonotype: This may be a read error: a much more frequent sequence differs by one nucleotide. The chain couples TRBV27 to TRBJ2-1, with TRBD1 matching over 7 bases. The J call may be wrong; the DNA end is better matched by TRBJ2-7. CDR3 length: 16 residues. Germline V gene lookup returns CDR1 MNHEY and CDR2 SMNVEV (reference sequence). Here the CDR3 DNA reads TGTGCCAGCAGTCCGGACAGGTGGGGCTCCTACAATGAGCAGTACTTC. Amino acids: CASSPDRWGSYNEQYF.

In nucleotides, the CDR3 is TGTGCCAGCAGCTACGTACCGCGGGGGGGAGGGAGTACGCAGTATTTT. Protein product: CASSYVPRGGGSTQYF. The chain joins TRBV7-2 to TRBJ2-3; 9 bases fit TRBD2. With V trimmed by 4 bases and J by 8 bases, 13 bases remained unmatched. The CDR3 consists of 16 residues. Germline V CDR1 and CDR2: SGHTA, FQGNSA.

This clonotype was seen ten or more times. This chain links TRBV12-3 or TRBV12-4 with TRBJ2-7; TRBD2 agrees at 12 bases. V lost 6 bases to trimming and J lost 6 bases; unmatched junction nucleotides: 6. The CDR3 extends over 14 amino acids. Written as DNA, the CDR3 is TGTGCCAGCAGCGGACTAGCGGGGTTTGGCGAGCAGTACTTC. As protein: CASSGLAGFGEQYF.

The chain joins TRBV11-3 to TRBJ2-1, with D possibly being TRBD2 (7 bases). Trimming pared 5 bases from V and 8 bases from J, leaving 19 bases between. Looked up from germline, CDR1 is SGHNT and CDR2 is YENEEA. CDR3 length equals 15 residues. The CDR3 DNA reads as TGTGCCAGCAGCGCCCCGGGGGGCGGGGGCGATGAGCAGTTCTTC. It encodes CASSAPGGGGDEQFF.

This clonotype turned up a few times. The chain links TRBV4-1 to TRBJ2-5; D call uncertain. Germline CDR1 reads MGHRA; CDR2 reads YSYEKL. The germline V and J ends were trimmed by 0 bases and 5 bases, with 13 bases remaining between them. There are 15 residues in the CDR3. The DNA for the CDR3 is TGCGCCAGCAGCCAAGAGGGCGTCAGGACGGAGACCCAGTACTTC. This sequence encodes CASSQEGVRTETQYF.

A note on this clonotype: One junction end disagrees with the germline gene, perhaps due to a read error. This chain uses TRBV14 with TRBJ2-1; D could derive from TRBD1 or TRBD2 (6 bases each). The CDR3 sequence is 16 residues long. Germline V gene lookup returns CDR1 SGHDN and CDR2 FVKESK. This CDR3 is CASSKDIVIGGGEQFF. Written as DNA, the CDR3 is TGTGCCAGCAGCAAAGATATCGTCATAGGGGGAGGTGAGCAGTTCTTC.

The J gene is TRBJ1-2, the V gene TRBV20-1, with 11 positions matching TRBD1. V gave up 5 bases and J gave up 3 bases; unmatched junction bases: 8. Germline V gives CDR1 DFQATT, CDR2 SNEGSKA (reference sequence). The CDR3 consists of 15 residues. CDR3 amino acids: CSAPASGQGDYGYTF. The CDR3 DNA reads TGCAGTGCTCCAGCCTCGGGACAGGGGGACTATGGCTACACCTTC.

This clonotype was picked up a small number of times. In DNA form, the CDR3 reads TGCAGTGTCAGAGAAGGGGTAGCGGGGTATGAGCAGTACTTC. Protein: CSVREGVAGYEQYF. This chain connects TRBV20-1 to TRBJ2-7, with 8 nucleotides matching TRBD2. The germline CDR1 and CDR2 sequences are DFQATT and SNEGSKA (reference sequence). Germline trimming cut 7 bases from V and 7 bases from J; bases unmatched to any gene: 15. The CDR3 totals 14 residues.

The chain combines TRBV7-2 with TRBJ1-6, with 7 bases identical to TRBD1. The germline gives CDR1 SGHTA, CDR2 FQGNSA. Losses at the gene ends were 4 bases for V and 8 bases for J; bases not matched to a gene: 5. The CDR3 runs 14 residues. Written as DNA, the CDR3 is TGTGCCAGCAGCTCCGGGACAGCGTATTCACCCCTCCACTTT. Translated, it gives CASSSGTAYSPLHF.

The chain recombines TRBV28 with TRBJ1-2, with a possible D match to TRBD1 (6 bases). This CDR3 has 14 amino acids. The V end was cut by 7 bases, the J end by 12 bases, with 24 bases between. Per the germline V gene, CDR1 is MDHEN and CDR2 is SYDVKM. The CDR3 spells CASIPTLRGEGNTF. The CDR3 DNA is TGTGCCAGCATCCCAACCCTCAGGGGAGAGGGCAACACCTTC.

V usage is TRBV7-2 and J usage is TRBJ2-4, with 7 positions matching TRBD2. CDR3 length equals 16 residues. Unmatched junction bases numbered 16, after V lost 1 base and J lost 13 bases. In germline, CDR1 is SGHTA, CDR2 FQGNSA. The CDR3 region is CASSLVGGAGSREQYF. The CDR3 DNA sequence: TGTGCCAGCAGCTTAGTCGGAGGAGCGGGGTCTCGGGAGCAGTACTTC.

The rearrangement joins TRBV25-1 to TRBJ2-4, with a possible D match to TRBD2 (6 bases). CDR3 length equals 13 residues. Germline V gene data show CDR1 as MGHDK and CDR2 as SYGVNS. V was shortened by 6 bases and J by 15 bases, with 21 bases between the two germline ends. CDR3 DNA: TGTGCCAGCAGGCTAGGAGGGGCCTACGAGCGGTACTTC. Its protein is CASRLGGAYERYF.

J is TRBJ2-1 and V is TRBV29-1; D is ambiguous. V lost 6 bases to trimming and J lost 12 bases, with 12 bases between them. CDR1 and CDR2 (germline): SQVTM, ANQGSEA. CDR3 size: 10 residues. CDR3: CSVEDEGQFF. The CDR3 nucleotides read TGCAGCGTCGAGGACGAAGGGCAGTTCTTC.

The chain uses TRBV15 and TRBJ2-7; 10 bases are a match to TRBD1. The CDR3 is 15 amino acids. The trim removed 4 bases at V and 4 bases at J, leaving 7 bases unmatched. Germline V gives CDR1 LNHNV, CDR2 YYDKDF (reference sequence). The CDR3: CATSNRDRGGYEQYF. In nucleotides, the CDR3 is TGTGCCACCAGCAATAGGGACAGGGGAGGGTACGAGCAGTACTTC.

In its sample, this clonotype was seen a few times. This sequence joins TRBV15 and TRBJ2-3, with D perhaps TRBD1 (5 bases). Germline V CDR1 and CDR2: LNHNV, YYDKDF (reference sequence). The CDR3 consists of 12 residues. Trimming pared 3 bases from V and 6 bases from J, leaving 7 bases between. Here the CDR3 reads CATSRKGDTQYF. As DNA, the CDR3 is TGTGCCACCAGCAGGAAGGGGGATACGCAGTATTTT.

CDR3: CASSFQTSAQETQYF. DNA for the CDR3: TGCGCCAGCAGCTTTCAGACTAGCGCACAAGAGACCCAGTACTTC. V is TRBV5-1 and J is TRBJ2-5; TRBD2 matches at 8 bases. Per the germline V gene, CDR1 is SGHRS and CDR2 is YFSETQ. The CDR3 length is 15 residues. V shed 2 bases, J shed 2 bases, and the junction held 5 bases outside the gene matches.

The genes are TRBV7-2 and TRBJ2-1; D perhaps matches TRBD2 (7 bases). From germline, CDR1 is SGHTA and CDR2 FQGNSA. V was clipped by 4 bases and J by 0 bases, with 16 bases between them. The CDR3 is 17 amino acids. CDR3 sequence: CASSSSGGGASYNEQFF. The DNA of the CDR3 is TGTGCCAGCAGCTCCTCCGGTGGGGGGGCCTCCTACAATGAGCAGTTCTTC.

As for this clonotype: This clone may be a read error of a much larger clone one base away. The chain recombines TRBV7-3 with TRBJ2-7; 10 bases align to TRBD2. CDR3 length equals 16 residues. From germline, CDR1 is SGHTA and CDR2 FQGTGA. The CDR3 is CTSSQGAASGGHEQYF. DNA for the CDR3: TGTACCAGCAGCCAAGGTGCGGCTAGCGGGGGCCACGAGCAGTACTTC.

This chain uses TRBV2 with TRBJ2-1; no firm D call. Between the trimmed V and J ends, which lost 6 bases and 4 bases, there was a span of 7 bases. Germline values: CDR1 SNHLY, CDR2 FYNNEI. The CDR3 totals 12 residues. CDR3: CASRNTYNEQFF. The DNA for the CDR3 is TGTGCCAGCAGAAACACATACAATGAGCAGTTCTTC.